This T cell receptor (beta chain) is drawn from a study of blood T cell repertoires in COVID-19. Overall study: Samples taken during acute and convalescent COVID-19 were collected in the United States, Italy and Spain. T cells, B-cell-depleted T cells, or PBMCs supplied cDNA or gDNA.

The length of the CDR3 is 14 residues. Per the germline V gene, CDR1 is SGHTA and CDR2 is FQGTGA. J was trimmed by 7 bases and V by 0 bases; bases with no gene match: 6. Sequenced by immunoSEQ multiplex PCR; TCRdb stores in-frame clones only, minus some. The data show roughly 380,000 clones, around 84% seen once. This clonotype was sampled from a woman aged 18-29 years with acute or convalescent COVID-19. Material for sequencing was peripheral blood. The rearrangement links TRBV7-3 to TRBJ2-7; 7 nucleotides match TRBD1. CDR3 loop: CASSLTGTVREQYF. CDR3 in DNA: TGTGCCAGCAGCTTAACTGGGACAGTTCGGGAGCAGTACTTC.